This TCR beta chain is from a study of CD8 T cells in ankylosing spondylitis. Findings and caveats of the study: Enrichment of disease-linked clones was reportedly significant in matched ankylosing spondylitis synovial fluid. Some of these motif variants have turned up before, in reports on reactive arthritis synovial fluid and blood. A TCR beta motif of 7 to 9 highly homologous variants seemed to mark ankylosing spondylitis blood.

There are 12 residues in the CDR3. The germline V gene has CDR1 DFQATT and CDR2 SNEGSKA (reference sequence). V was clipped by 1 base and J by 5 bases, with 6 bases between them. As regards this clonotype: Its antigen is undetermined.

Quantitative molecular-barcoded 5'-RACE generated the TCR beta libraries. MiXCR, applied by TCRdb to the 5' RACE reads, yields one record per CDR3 protein. The sample lists 350,000 or so distinct CDR3 sequences, roughly 11% occurring once. Sequenced: blood, either unsorted or a sorted T cell fraction (not recorded which). V usage is TRBV20-1 and J usage is TRBJ2-1, with D hard to call. This receptor was identified in a female donor with ankylosing spondylitis or in good health (not recorded which). DNA of the CDR3: TGCAGTGCTAGAGGAGTGAACAATGAGCAGTTCTTC. Its translation: CSARGVNNEQFF.